The subject of this entry is one T cell receptor beta chain. The data were taken from a study of CD8 T cell repertoires and HIV-1 epitope variants. On the study more broadly: Each of Twenty-five Gag and Nef epitope peptides stimulated a separate culture. Tested: three Gag epitope families, Nef HW9 and YT9.

TCRdb keeps only in-frame clones here, not all; method: immunoSEQ multiplex PCR. The sample lists 80,000 to 95,000 clones; almost 75% were seen once. The V gene's germline CDR1 is SGHDT and CDR2 YYEEEE. With 2 bases clipped from V and 1 base from J, the junction kept 6 bases outside the gene matches. This CDR3 has 17 residues. This sequence was found in a male donor with HIV. The sequenced sample consisted of uncultured baseline CD8+ T cells from peripheral blood mononuclear cells (PBMCs). V usage is TRBV5-6 and J usage is TRBJ2-7; 13 bases map to TRBD2. The CDR3 nucleotides are TGTGCCAGCAGCTTTTGGACTAGCGGGGGCCCTTCCTACGAGCAGTACTTC. Its protein is CASSFWTSGGPSYEQYF.